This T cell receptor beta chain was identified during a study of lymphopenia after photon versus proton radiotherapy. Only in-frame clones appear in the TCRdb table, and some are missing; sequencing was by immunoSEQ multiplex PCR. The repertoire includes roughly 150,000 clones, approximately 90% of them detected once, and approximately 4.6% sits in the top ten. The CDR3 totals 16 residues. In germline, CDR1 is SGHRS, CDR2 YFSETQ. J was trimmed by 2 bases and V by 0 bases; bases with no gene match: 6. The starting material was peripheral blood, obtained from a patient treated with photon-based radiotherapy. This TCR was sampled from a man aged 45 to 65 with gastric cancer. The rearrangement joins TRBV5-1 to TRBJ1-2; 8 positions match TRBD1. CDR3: CASSLGGRDRNYGYTF. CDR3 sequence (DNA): TGCGCCAGCAGCTTGGGGGGCCGGGACAGGAACTATGGCTACACCTTC.